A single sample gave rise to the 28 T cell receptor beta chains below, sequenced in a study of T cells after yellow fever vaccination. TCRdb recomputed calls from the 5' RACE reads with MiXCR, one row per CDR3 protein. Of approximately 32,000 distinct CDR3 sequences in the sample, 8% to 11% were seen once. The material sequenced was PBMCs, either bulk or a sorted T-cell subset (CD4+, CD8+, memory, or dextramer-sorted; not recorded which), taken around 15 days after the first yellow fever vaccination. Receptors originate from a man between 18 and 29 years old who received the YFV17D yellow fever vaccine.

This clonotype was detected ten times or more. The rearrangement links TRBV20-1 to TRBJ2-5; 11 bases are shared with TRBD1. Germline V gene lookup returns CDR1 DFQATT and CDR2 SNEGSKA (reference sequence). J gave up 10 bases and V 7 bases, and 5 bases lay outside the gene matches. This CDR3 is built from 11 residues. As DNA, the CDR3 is TGCAGTGTCGGACAGGGGGCAAGCCAGTACTTC. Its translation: CSVGQGASQYF.

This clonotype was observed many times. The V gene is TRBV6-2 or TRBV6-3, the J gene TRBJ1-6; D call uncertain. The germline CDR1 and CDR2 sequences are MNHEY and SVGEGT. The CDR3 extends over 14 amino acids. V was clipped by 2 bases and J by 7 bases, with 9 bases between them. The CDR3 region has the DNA TGTGCCAGCAGTTACGGGCAACGCAATTCACCCCTCCACTTT. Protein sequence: CASSYGQRNSPLHF.

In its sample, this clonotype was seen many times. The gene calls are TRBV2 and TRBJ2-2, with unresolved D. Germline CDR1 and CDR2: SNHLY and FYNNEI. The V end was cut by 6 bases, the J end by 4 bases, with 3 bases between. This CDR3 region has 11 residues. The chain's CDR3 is CASSVTGELFF. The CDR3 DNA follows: TGTGCCAGCAGCGTCACCGGGGAGCTGTTTTTT.

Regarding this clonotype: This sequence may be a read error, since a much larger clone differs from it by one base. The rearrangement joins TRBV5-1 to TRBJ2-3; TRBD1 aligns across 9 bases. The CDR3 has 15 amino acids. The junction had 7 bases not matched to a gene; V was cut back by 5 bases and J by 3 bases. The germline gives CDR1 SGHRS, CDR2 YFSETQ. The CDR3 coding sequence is TGCGCCAGCAGATCTCAGGACAGGGGTACAGATACGCAGTATTTT. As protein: CASRSQDRGTDTQYF.

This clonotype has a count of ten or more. CDR3 in amino acids: CASSFVGGTQSEAFF. In DNA form, the CDR3 reads TGCGCCAGCAGCTTCGTTGGGGGGACCCAGTCTGAAGCTTTCTTT. This rearrangement joins TRBV5-1 to TRBJ1-1; tentative D call: TRBD1 (5 bases). V shed 2 bases and J shed 6 bases, with 17 bases lying between them. From germline, CDR1 is SGHRS and CDR2 YFSETQ. The CDR3 loop spans 15 amino acids.

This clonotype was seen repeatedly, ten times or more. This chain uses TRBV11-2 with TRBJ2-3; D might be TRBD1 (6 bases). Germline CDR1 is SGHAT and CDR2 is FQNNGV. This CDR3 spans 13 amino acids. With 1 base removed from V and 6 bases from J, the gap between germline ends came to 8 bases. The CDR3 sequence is CASSLGQGDTQYF. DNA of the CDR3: TGTGCCAGCAGCTTAGGTCAGGGGGATACGCAGTATTTT.

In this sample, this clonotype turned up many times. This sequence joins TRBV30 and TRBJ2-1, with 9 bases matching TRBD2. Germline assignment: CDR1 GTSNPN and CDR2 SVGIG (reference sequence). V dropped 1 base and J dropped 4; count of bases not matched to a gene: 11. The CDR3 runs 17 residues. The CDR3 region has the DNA TGTGCCTGGAGTGGGCAGCGGGGGGCTCTTCTTTACAATGAGCAGTTCTTC. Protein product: CAWSGQRGALLYNEQFF.

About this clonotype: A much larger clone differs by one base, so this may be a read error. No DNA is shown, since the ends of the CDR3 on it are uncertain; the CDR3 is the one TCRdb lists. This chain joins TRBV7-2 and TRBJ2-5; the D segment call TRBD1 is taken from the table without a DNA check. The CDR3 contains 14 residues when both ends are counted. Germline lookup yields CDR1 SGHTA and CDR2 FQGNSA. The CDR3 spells CASSFGGGAETKYF.

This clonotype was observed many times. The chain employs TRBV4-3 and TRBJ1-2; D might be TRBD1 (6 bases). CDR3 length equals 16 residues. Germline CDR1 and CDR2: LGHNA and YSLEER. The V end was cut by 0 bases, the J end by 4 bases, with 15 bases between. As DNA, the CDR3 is TGCGCCAGCAGCCAAGATGAAGTAAGGGGGGCCTATGGCTACACCTTC. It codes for CASSQDEVRGAYGYTF.

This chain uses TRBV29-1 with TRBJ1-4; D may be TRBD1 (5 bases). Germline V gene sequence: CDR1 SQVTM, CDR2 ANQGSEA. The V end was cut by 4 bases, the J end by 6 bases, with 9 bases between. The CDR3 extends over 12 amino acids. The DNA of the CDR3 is TGCAGCGTTGGGGACGGTCATGAAAAACTGTTTTTT. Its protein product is CSVGDGHEKLFF.

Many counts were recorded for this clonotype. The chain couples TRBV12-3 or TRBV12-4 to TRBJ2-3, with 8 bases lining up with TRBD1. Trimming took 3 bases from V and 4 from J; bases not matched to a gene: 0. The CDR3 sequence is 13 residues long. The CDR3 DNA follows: TGTGCCAGCAGTTTGGACAGGGCAGATACGCAGTATTTT. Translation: CASSLDRADTQYF.

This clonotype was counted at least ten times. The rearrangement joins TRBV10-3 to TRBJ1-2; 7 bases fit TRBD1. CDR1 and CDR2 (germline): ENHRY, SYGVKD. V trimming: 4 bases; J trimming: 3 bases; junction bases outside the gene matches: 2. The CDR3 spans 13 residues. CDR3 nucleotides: TGTGCCATCAGTGTCGGACAGGACTATGGCTACACCTTC. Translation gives CAISVGQDYGYTF.

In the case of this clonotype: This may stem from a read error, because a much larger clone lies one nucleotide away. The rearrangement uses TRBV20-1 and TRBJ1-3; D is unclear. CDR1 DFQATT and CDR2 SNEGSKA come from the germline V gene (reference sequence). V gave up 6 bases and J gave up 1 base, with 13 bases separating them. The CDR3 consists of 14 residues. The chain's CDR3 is CSAPGLWSGNTIYF. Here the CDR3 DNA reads TGCAGTGCACCCGGTCTGTGGTCTGGAAACACCATATATTTT.

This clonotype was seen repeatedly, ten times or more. CDR3 nucleotide sequence: TGTGCCAGCAGTTACACCGGACAGGGGAACACTGAAGCTTTCTTT. Its translation is CASSYTGQGNTEAFF. This rearrangement joins TRBV6-5 to TRBJ1-1; 8 bases are shared with TRBD1. Germline trimming cut 2 bases from V and 1 base from J; bases unmatched to any gene: 3. CDR1 and CDR2 from the germline V gene are MNHEY and SVGAGI. The CDR3 loop spans 15 amino acids.

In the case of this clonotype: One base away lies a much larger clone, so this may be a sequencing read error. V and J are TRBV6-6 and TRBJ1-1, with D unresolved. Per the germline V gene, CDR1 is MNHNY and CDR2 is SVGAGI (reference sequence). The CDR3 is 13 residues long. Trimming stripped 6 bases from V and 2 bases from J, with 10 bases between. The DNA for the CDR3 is TGTGCCAGCAGCTATGCGGCTAACACTGAAGCTTTCTTT. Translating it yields CASSYAANTEAFF.

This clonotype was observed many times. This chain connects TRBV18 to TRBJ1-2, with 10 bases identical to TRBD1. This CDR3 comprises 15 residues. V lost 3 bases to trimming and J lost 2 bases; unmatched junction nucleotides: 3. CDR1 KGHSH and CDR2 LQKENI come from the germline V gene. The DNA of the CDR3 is TGTGCCAGCTCACCGACAGGGGGCGAAAACTATGGCTACACCTTC. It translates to CASSPTGGENYGYTF.

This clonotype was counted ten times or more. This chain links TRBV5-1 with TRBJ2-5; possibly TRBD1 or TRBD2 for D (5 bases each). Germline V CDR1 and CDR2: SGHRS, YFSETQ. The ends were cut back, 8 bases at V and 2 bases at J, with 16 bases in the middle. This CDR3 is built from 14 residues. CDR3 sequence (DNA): TGCGCCAGTCAAAAGGGGACGGAACAAGAGACCCAGTACTTC. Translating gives CASQKGTEQETQYF.

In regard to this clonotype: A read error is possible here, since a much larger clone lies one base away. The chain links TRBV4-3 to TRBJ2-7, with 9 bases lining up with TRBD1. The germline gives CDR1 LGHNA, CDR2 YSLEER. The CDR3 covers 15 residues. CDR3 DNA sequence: TGCGCCATCAGCCGGACCGGGACAGGGTCCTACGAGCAGTACTTC. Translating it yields CAISRTGTGSYEQYF.

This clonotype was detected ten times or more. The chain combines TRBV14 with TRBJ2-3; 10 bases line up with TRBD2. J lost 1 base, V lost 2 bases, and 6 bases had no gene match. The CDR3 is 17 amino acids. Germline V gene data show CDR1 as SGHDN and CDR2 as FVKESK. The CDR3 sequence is CASSQSTGTSGTDTQYF. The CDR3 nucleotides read TGTGCCAGCAGCCAATCCACCGGGACTAGCGGCACAGATACGCAGTATTTT. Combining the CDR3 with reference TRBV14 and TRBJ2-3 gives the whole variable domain EAGVTQFPSHSVIEKGQTVTLRCDPISGHDNLYWYRRVMGKEIKFLLHFVKESKQDESGMPNNRFLAERTGGTYSTLKVQPAELEDSGVYFCASSQSTGTSGTDTQYFGPGTRLTVL.

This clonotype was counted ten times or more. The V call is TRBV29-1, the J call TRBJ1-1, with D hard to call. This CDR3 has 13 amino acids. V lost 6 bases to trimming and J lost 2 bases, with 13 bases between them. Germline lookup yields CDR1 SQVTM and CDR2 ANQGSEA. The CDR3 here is CSVSWAGNTEAFF. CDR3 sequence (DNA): TGCAGCGTGTCTTGGGCCGGTAACACTGAAGCTTTCTTT. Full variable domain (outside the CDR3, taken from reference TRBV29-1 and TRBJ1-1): SAVISQKPSRDICQRGTSLTIQCQVDSQVTMMFWYRQQPGQSLTLIATANQGSEATYESGFVIDKFPISRPNLTFSTLTVSNMSPEDSSIYLCSVSWAGNTEAFFGQGTRLTVV.

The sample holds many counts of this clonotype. This CDR3 is CASSLYGENYYGYTF. The CDR3 DNA reads as TGTGCCAGCAGCTTATATGGGGAAAATTACTATGGCTACACCTTC. The chain joins TRBV7-2 to TRBJ1-2; D gene uncertain. This CDR3 is 15 amino acids long. The V gene's germline CDR1 is SGHTA and CDR2 FQGNSA. V lost 2 bases, J lost 3 bases, and 13 bases lay in between.

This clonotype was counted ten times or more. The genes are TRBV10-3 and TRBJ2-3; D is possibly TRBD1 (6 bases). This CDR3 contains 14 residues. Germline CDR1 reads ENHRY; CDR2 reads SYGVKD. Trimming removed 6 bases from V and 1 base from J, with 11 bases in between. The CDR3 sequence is CAIRSGAGTDTQYF. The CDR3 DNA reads TGTGCCATCAGATCAGGGGCTGGCACAGATACGCAGTATTTT.

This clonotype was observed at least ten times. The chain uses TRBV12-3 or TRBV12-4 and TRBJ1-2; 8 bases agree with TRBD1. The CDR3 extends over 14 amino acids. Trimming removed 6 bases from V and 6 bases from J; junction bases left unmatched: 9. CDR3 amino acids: CASSEPQGAHGYTF. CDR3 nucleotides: TGTGCCAGCAGCGAACCCCAGGGGGCTCATGGCTACACCTTC.

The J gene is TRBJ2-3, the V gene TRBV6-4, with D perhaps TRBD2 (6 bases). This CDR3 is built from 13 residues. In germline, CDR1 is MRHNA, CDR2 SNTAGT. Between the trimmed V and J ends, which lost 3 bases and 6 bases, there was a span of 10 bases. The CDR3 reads CASSDRGTDTQYF. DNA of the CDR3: TGTGCCAGCAGTGATCGGGGGACTGATACGCAGTATTTT.

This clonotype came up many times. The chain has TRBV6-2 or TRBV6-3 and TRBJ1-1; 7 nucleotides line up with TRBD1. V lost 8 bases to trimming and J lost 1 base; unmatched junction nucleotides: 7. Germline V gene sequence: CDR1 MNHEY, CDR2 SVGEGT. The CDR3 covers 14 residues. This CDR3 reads CASGRGGPNTEAFF. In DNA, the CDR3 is TGTGCCAGCGGCCGAGGGGGCCCGAACACTGAAGCTTTCTTT.

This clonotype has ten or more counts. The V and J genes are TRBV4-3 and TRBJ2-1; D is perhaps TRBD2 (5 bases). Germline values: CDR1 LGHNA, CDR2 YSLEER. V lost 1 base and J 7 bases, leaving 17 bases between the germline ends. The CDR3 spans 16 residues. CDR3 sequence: CASSQVGAGISNEQFF. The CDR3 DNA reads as TGCGCCAGCAGCCAAGTAGGCGCGGGTATTTCGAATGAGCAGTTCTTC.

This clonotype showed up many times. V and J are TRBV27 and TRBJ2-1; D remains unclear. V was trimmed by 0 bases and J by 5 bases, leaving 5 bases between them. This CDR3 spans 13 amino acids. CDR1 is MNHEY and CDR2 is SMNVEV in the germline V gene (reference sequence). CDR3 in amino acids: CASSLSADNEQFF. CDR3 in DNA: TGTGCCAGCAGTTTATCGGCAGACAATGAGCAGTTCTTC.

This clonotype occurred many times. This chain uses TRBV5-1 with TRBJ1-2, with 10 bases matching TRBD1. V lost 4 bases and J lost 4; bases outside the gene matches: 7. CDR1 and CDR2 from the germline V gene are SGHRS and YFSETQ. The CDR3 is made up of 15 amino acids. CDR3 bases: TGCGCCAGCAGCGTGACAGGGGGCATGTTCTATGGCTACACCTTC. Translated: CASSVTGGMFYGYTF. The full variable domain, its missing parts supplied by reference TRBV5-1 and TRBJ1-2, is KAGVTQTPRYLIKTRGQQVTLSCSPISGHRSVSWYQQTPGQGLQFLFEYFSETQRNKGNFPGRFSGRQFSNSRSEMNVSTLELGDSALYLCASSVTGGMFYGYTFGSGTRLTVV.